This paragraph reports one T cell receptor (beta chain). The data were obtained in a study of T-cell memory formation after mild COVID-19. Germline assignment: CDR1 KGHDR and CDR2 SFDVKD. V was clipped by 9 bases and J by 4 bases; unmatched bases: 11. The CDR3 consists of 15 residues. TCRdb used MiXCR to reprocess the 5' RACE reads, holding one entry per CDR3 protein. The table has roughly 190,000 distinct CDR3 sequences, about 10% seen once. The sequenced sample consisted of PBMCs or a T cell subset sorted from them (not recorded which). The rearrangement links TRBV24-1 to TRBJ2-3; 8 positions agree with TRBD2. The receptor was isolated from a man aged 18 to 30 who had mild COVID-19 (a few samples of this study predate the infection). Cell type and time point are not known. CDR3 nucleotides: TGTGCCACCGGAAGCGGGGGTTTTTCGGCAGATACGCAGTATTTT. Its protein product is CATGSGGFSADTQYF.